A single sample gave rise to the 16 T cell receptor beta chains below, sequenced in a study of T-cell memory formation after mild COVID-19. TCRdb passed the 5' RACE reads through MiXCR, listing each CDR3 protein once. This repertoire shows under 200,000 distinct CDR3 sequences, roughly 13% found once; its top ten account for roughly 3.4%. Sequenced material: PBMCs or a T cell subset sorted from them (not recorded which). The receptors here all came from a man aged 18-30 years who had mild COVID-19 (a few samples of this study predate the infection). Cell type and time point are not known.

The gene calls are TRBV28 and TRBJ2-7; weak D call: TRBD1 (5 bases). There are 14 residues in the CDR3. Germline V gene sequence: CDR1 MDHEN, CDR2 SYDVKM. CDR3 amino acids: CGLARVGRFSEQYV. CDR3 sequence (DNA): TGTGGTCTGGCCCGCGTGGGGCGTTTCAGCGAGCAGTACGTC.

The chain has TRBV4-1 and TRBJ1-6; tentatively, D is TRBD1 (5 bases). The germline CDR1 and CDR2 sequences are MGHRA and YSYEKL. This CDR3 is 18 amino acids long. V was trimmed by 8 bases and J by 2 bases, leaving 22 bases between them. The DNA of the CDR3 is TGCGCCAGCCGATGGACGGGATCGGAGGGACCCTATAATTCACCCCTCCACTTT. The encoded protein is CASRWTGSEGPYNSPLHF.

The CDR3 bases are TGTGCCAGCAGCCAAGAAGGTTGGCGGAGACTCACAGATACGCAGTATTTT. This codes for CASSQEGWRRLTDTQYF. This sequence joins TRBV3-1 and TRBJ2-3; no clear D. From germline, CDR1 is LGHDT and CDR2 YNNKEL (reference sequence). This CDR3 comprises 17 residues. Trimming shortened V by 0 bases and J by 2 bases, and 15 bases separated the two germline ends.

This clonotype was counted a few times. The chain uses TRBV6-1 and TRBJ2-7; D remains unclear. Germline V gives CDR1 MNHNS, CDR2 SASEGT. The CDR3 runs 12 residues. Trimming removed 6 bases at V and 2 bases at J, with 8 bases between. As DNA, the CDR3 is TGTGCCAGCAGGGAAACTACCTACGAGCAGTACGTC. Encoded protein: CASRETTYEQYV.

This clonotype was counted once. Here the CDR3 DNA reads TGTGCCAGCAGCATGATGACAGGGGTCAACTATGGCTACACCTTC. Its translation is CASSMMTGVNYGYTF. The chain has TRBV9 and TRBJ1-2, with 8 bases lining up with TRBD1. The CDR3 runs 15 residues. Germline CDR1 and CDR2: SGDLS and YYNGEE. J was trimmed by 2 bases and V by 4 bases; bases with no gene match: 7. The full variable domain, rest sourced from reference TRBV9 and TRBJ1-2, is DSGVTQTPKHLITATGQRVTLRCSPRSGDLSVYWYQQSLDQGLQFLIQYYNGEERAKGNILERFSAQQFPDLHSELNLSSLELGDSALYFCASSMMTGVNYGYTFGSGTRLTVV.

This clonotype was detected ten times or more. The V call is TRBV5-1, the J call TRBJ2-3; D unclear. In germline, CDR1 is SGHRS, CDR2 YFSETQ. The CDR3 totals 13 residues. With 2 bases removed from V and 1 base from J, the gap between germline ends came to 5 bases. CDR3 region: CASSFLGTDTQYF. The CDR3 DNA follows: TGCGCCAGCAGCTTCCTAGGCACAGATACGCAGTATTTT.

This clonotype was counted between two and nine times. The chain employs TRBV7-8 and TRBJ1-1; tentative D call: TRBD1 (6 bases). CDR3 length: 15 residues. V was shortened by 4 bases and J by 1 base, with 13 bases between the two germline ends. Germline V gene sequence: CDR1 SGHVS, CDR2 FQNEAQ. The CDR3 DNA is TGTGCCAGCAGCTCCCTACAGGGTCCGAACACTGAAGCTTTCTTT. Its translation: CASSSLQGPNTEAFF.

Regarding this clonotype: No conserved phenylalanine or tryptophan is present at the end of the CDR3, so a read error is the likely explanation. This sequence joins TRBV6-5 and TRBJ2-6; possibly TRBD1 or TRBD2 for D (5 bases each). CDR3 length equals 13 residues. Trimming shortened V by 6 bases and J by 13 bases, and 16 bases separated the two germline ends. Per the germline V gene, CDR1 is MNHEY and CDR2 is SVGAGI. CDR3 DNA: TGTGCCAGCAGCAGGGACCCTACGGGGGTCCTGACTCTC. This translates into CASSRDPTGVLTL.

This clonotype has ten or more counts. V is TRBV5-1 and J is TRBJ2-7, with 9 bases identical to TRBD1. This CDR3 contains 14 residues. From germline, CDR1 is SGHRS and CDR2 YFSETQ. V was clipped by 7 bases and J by 7 bases; unmatched bases: 12. This CDR3 reads CASVPGTGRGEQYF. CDR3 sequence (DNA): TGCGCCAGCGTTCCCGGGACAGGGAGAGGAGAGCAGTACTTC.

The CDR3 reads CASTLVVEETQYF. The DNA for the CDR3 is TGTGCCAGCACCCTCGTAGTTGAAGAGACCCAGTACTTC. The chain employs TRBV5-5 and TRBJ2-5; no clear D gene. Between the trimmed V and J ends, which lost 6 bases and 3 bases, there was a span of 12 bases. The CDR3 runs to 13 residues. Germline CDR1 and CDR2: SGHKS and YYEKEE (reference sequence).

This clonotype was picked up a small number of times. The chain uses TRBV4-2 and TRBJ2-5; D tentatively reads TRBD1 or TRBD2 (6 bases each). Per germline, CDR1 LGHNA and CDR2 YNFKEQ. V was trimmed by 0 bases and J by 6 bases, leaving 23 bases between them. This CDR3 is built from 18 residues. CDR3 nucleotide sequence: TGTGCCAGCAGCCAAGAGGGGGGCTGGCAGGGTAAGGCTCAGACCCAGTACTTC. As protein: CASSQEGGWQGKAQTQYF.

The rearrangement joins TRBV5-6 to TRBJ2-3; possible D gene TRBD2, 7 bases. V lost 1 base and J 7 bases, leaving 16 bases between the germline ends. CDR3 length equals 15 residues. Germline V gives CDR1 SGHDT, CDR2 YYEEEE. The CDR3 loop reads CASSLWGGGLHTQYF. Written as DNA, the CDR3 is TGTGCCAGCAGCTTGTGGGGCGGGGGCCTCCATACGCAGTATTTT.

This clonotype was counted a few times. V gene TRBV6-2 or TRBV6-3 combines with J gene TRBJ2-2; D gene uncertain. V was trimmed by 10 bases and J by 3 bases, leaving 9 bases between them. Per germline, CDR1 MNHEY and CDR2 SVGEGT. CDR3 length: 12 residues. CDR3 sequence (DNA): TGTGCCATCAATCAATACACCGGGGAGCTGTTTTTT. Translation gives CAINQYTGELFF.

V and J are TRBV6-5 and TRBJ1-6; D possibly corresponds to TRBD1 (5 bases). The CDR3 runs 15 residues. Germline CDR1 MNHEY, CDR2 SVGAGI. Trimming removed 0 bases from V and 14 bases from J, with 17 bases in between. The CDR3 loop is CASSYSRGVRSALHF. The CDR3 nucleotides are TGTGCCAGCAGTTACTCGAGAGGGGTAAGATCGGCCCTCCACTTT.

The chain joins TRBV2 to TRBJ2-3; 14 nucleotides line up with TRBD2. CDR1 and CDR2 from the germline V gene are SNHLY and FYNNEI. The CDR3 consists of 19 residues. With 10 bases clipped from V and 0 bases from J, the junction kept 15 bases outside the gene matches. CDR3: CAILGLRTSGGISTDTQYF. In DNA, the CDR3 is TGTGCCATTTTGGGCCTACGGACTAGCGGGGGGATTAGCACAGATACGCAGTATTTT.

This clonotype occurred a few times. V is TRBV5-5 and J is TRBJ1-3; TRBD1 matches 7 bases. The junction had 2 bases not matched to a gene; V was cut back by 0 bases and J by 2 bases. Germline V CDR1 and CDR2: SGHKS, YYEKEE (reference sequence). CDR3 length equals 15 residues. The CDR3 sequence is CASSLDRGAGNTIYF. In DNA form, the CDR3 reads TGTGCCAGCAGCTTGGACAGGGGAGCTGGAAACACCATATATTTT. The variable domain in full, with the rest retrieved from reference TRBV5-5 and TRBJ1-3, is DAGVTQSPTHLIKTRGQQVTLRCSPISGHKSVSWYQQVLGQGPQFIFQYYEKEERGRGNFPDRFSARQFPNYSSELNVNALLLGDSALYLCASSLDRGAGNTIYFGEGSWLTVV.